Listed here are 13 T cell receptor beta chains from one sample, sequenced in a study of regulatory T cells in long-lasting Graves disease (dated by TCRdb to the early 2020s). The time point label on this specimen signifies: persistent/refractory GD, antithyroid drugs over 5 years with positive TRAb. For both TCR sequencing and RNA sequencing, RNA was extracted from PBMCs in TRIzol. The library was made by multiplex PCR. The reads were generated on an Illumina HiSeq 4000. iRepertoire HTBI primers and Arm-PCR amplification of CDR3 regions were used to construct TCR beta libraries. The public sequencing data were trimmed at Q25 with fastp and processed into clonotypes with MiXCR by TCRdb, which kept only in-frame beta chains. Identical CDR3 proteins give one entry, which carries the most common genes and DNA. This sample holds 500,000 to 700,000 distinct CDR3 sequences; around 30% were observed only once. The ten largest clones capture about two fifths of the sample.

Specimen: peripheral blood mononuclear cells (PBMCs), collected when the disease was refractory, from a patient treated with antithyroid drugs. The receptors originated from a female donor with Graves disease.

This clonotype was detected many times. V gene TRBV6-5 combines with J gene TRBJ1-5, with D hard to call. The germline V gene encodes CDR1 MNHEY and CDR2 SVGAGI. Trimming removed 4 bases from V and 6 bases from J, with 10 bases in between. The CDR3 is made up of 13 amino acids. The CDR3 DNA sequence: TGTGCCAGCAGTTCTCGGGGTGGTCAGCCCCAGCATTTT. Protein sequence: CASSSRGGQPQHF.

CDR3 nucleotides: TGCGCCAGCAGCCCGGAGGGGGCAAGTTCGCGAAACTATGGCTACACCTTC. This encodes CASSPEGASSRNYGYTF. V usage is TRBV4-1 and J usage is TRBJ1-2, with 7 bases lining up with TRBD1. The germline V gene has CDR1 MGHRA and CDR2 YSYEKL. With V trimmed by 4 bases and J by 2 bases, 13 bases remained unmatched. The CDR3 runs 17 residues.

This clonotype was seen only a few times. The V and J genes are TRBV7-7 and TRBJ2-5; possibly TRBD1 for D (5 bases). CDR1 SSHAT and CDR2 FNYEAQ come from the germline V gene (reference sequence). The CDR3 has 16 residues. Trimming removed 1 base from V and 2 bases from J, with 14 bases in between. The CDR3 loop reads CASSLGVTEGQETQYF. CDR3 DNA: TGTGCCAGCAGCTTAGGGGTGACAGAAGGTCAAGAGACCCAGTACTTC.

This chain connects TRBV5-4 to TRBJ1-4; 7 bases map to TRBD1. Germline lookup yields CDR1 SGHNT and CDR2 YYREEE (reference sequence). Trimming took 0 bases from V and 10 from J; bases not matched to a gene: 9. CDR3 size: 15 residues. The CDR3 loop is CASSLGSTQGGKLFF. The CDR3 bases are TGTGCCAGCAGCTTGGGTTCGACTCAGGGGGGAAAACTGTTTTTT.

This clonotype was picked up a small number of times. V and J are TRBV5-1 and TRBJ1-2; 7 bases fit TRBD1. V lost 4 bases and J lost 8; bases outside the gene matches: 14. This CDR3 is 15 amino acids long. CDR1 and CDR2 (germline): SGHRS, YFSETQ. CDR3 coding DNA: TGCGCCAGCAGCAAGACCGGGACAGTGGGTAGCGGCTACACCTTC. Its protein is CASSKTGTVGSGYTF.

V is TRBV5-1 and J is TRBJ2-7, with TRBD2 matching 8 bases. V was pared by 2 bases and J by 1 base, with 8 bases of the junction left unmatched. From germline, CDR1 is SGHRS and CDR2 YFSETQ. The CDR3 has 16 residues. The CDR3 spells CASSFLRTSSSYEQYF. The CDR3 DNA is TGCGCCAGCAGCTTTTTAAGGACTAGCAGTTCCTACGAGCAGTACTTC.

The chain combines TRBV12-3 or TRBV12-4 with TRBJ2-7; 7 bases map to TRBD2. CDR3 size: 16 residues. Trimming took 3 bases from V and 6 from J; bases not matched to a gene: 14. The CDR3 nucleotides are TGTGCCAGCAGTTTTTCCCCTAGTGGGAGGGCCGCCGAGCAGTACTTC. Protein sequence: CASSFSPSGRAAEQYF.

This sequence joins TRBV12-3 or TRBV12-4 and TRBJ1-2, with D uncertain. Trimming shortened V by 1 base and J by 8 bases, and 11 bases separated the two germline ends. CDR3 length: 13 amino acids. DNA of the CDR3: TGTGCCAGCAGTTTAGTCGATTTTGTGGGCTACACCTTC. This translates into CASSLVDFVGYTF.

The chain links TRBV27 to TRBJ1-2, with a possible D match to TRBD1 (6 bases). Trimming removed 5 bases from V and 4 bases from J, with 17 bases in between. CDR1 MNHEY and CDR2 SMNVEV come from the germline V gene (reference sequence). The CDR3 spans 15 residues. The CDR3 region is CASSLVGGYSYGYTF. Written as DNA, the CDR3 is TGTGCCAGCAGTCTAGTAGGGGGGTATAGCTATGGCTACACCTTC.

The chain combines TRBV4-1 with TRBJ2-5, with D unresolved. The CDR3 is made up of 14 amino acids. Germline assignment: CDR1 MGHRA and CDR2 YSYEKL. V was cut by 0 bases and J by 4 bases, with 9 bases left in between. The CDR3 nucleotides are TGCGCCAGCAGCCAAGATATGAGGAGAGAGACCCAGTACTTC. Its protein product is CASSQDMRRETQYF.

This clonotype came up a few times. This chain connects TRBV3-1 to TRBJ1-5, with unresolved D. Germline assignment: CDR1 LGHDT and CDR2 YNNKEL (reference sequence). Trimming took off 8 bases at V and 5 bases at J, with 16 bases between the two ends. The CDR3 is 14 residues long. CDR3 sequence: CASSADGAYQPQHF. Written as DNA, the CDR3 is TGTGCCAGCTCAGCAGACGGTGCCTATCAGCCCCAGCATTTT.

This clonotype was counted a few times. The chain carries TRBV28 and TRBJ2-7; TRBD1 might be the D (7 bases). V lost 7 bases and J 7 bases, leaving 17 bases between the germline ends. The CDR3 is made up of 13 amino acids. CDR1 is MDHEN and CDR2 is SYDVKM in the germline V gene. CDR3 region: CASNLPGGREQYF. CDR3 coding DNA: TGTGCCAGCAACCTTCCAGGGGGGAGGGAGCAGTACTTC.

In its sample, this clonotype was seen many times. The rearrangement uses TRBV11-2 and TRBJ2-5, with TRBD1 matching over 7 bases. After removal of 4 bases from V and 5 bases from J, the junction contained 7 bases not matched to a gene. Germline assignment: CDR1 SGHAT and CDR2 FQNNGV. The CDR3 contains 14 residues. CDR3 residues: CASSSSTGLETQYF. DNA for the CDR3: TGTGCCAGCAGCTCCTCGACAGGGTTGGAGACCCAGTACTTC.